Each of the 27 T cell receptor beta chains below was sequenced from the same sample in a study of post-analysis software for immune sequencing data. General study points: Comparison of patients with controls showed 5 or 6 TRBV segments more frequent in patients, TRBV5-6, TRBV5-1 and TRBV20-1 among them.

Their antigens remain unidentified. The TCR beta cDNA libraries contained unique molecular identifiers. TCRdb passed the PCR reads through MiXCR, listing each CDR3 protein once. The sample consists of 650,000 to 900,000 distinct CDR3 sequences, about 45% of them appearing once. What was sequenced was blood. The receptors originated from a girl aged 5 to 17 with multiple sclerosis.

This clonotype was counted a single time. CDR3 sequence: CASSRGQGASEAFF. CDR3 bases: TGTGCCAGCAGCCGTGGACAGGGCGCGTCCGAAGCTTTCTTT. J is TRBJ1-1 and V is TRBV6-5, with 8 bases identical to TRBD1. Per the germline V gene, CDR1 is MNHEY and CDR2 is SVGAGI. The CDR3 extends over 14 amino acids. V dropped 6 bases and J dropped 8; count of bases not matched to a gene: 11.

This clonotype was seen a handful of times. The chain has TRBV10-3 and TRBJ2-7, with D perhaps TRBD2 (6 bases). Deletions cut 11 bases from V and 4 bases from J, with 18 bases between. The CDR3 covers 13 residues. CDR1 and CDR2 (germline): ENHRY, SYGVKD. The CDR3 nucleotides read TGTGCCGTTGACAGACCCGGGGGATACGAGCAGTACTTC. Translation gives CAVDRPGGYEQYF.

This chain links TRBV10-3 with TRBJ2-3; maybe TRBD2 (5 bases). Trimming removed 8 bases from V and 3 bases from J, with 12 bases in between. The CDR3 is 13 amino acids. Germline CDR1 and CDR2: ENHRY and SYGVKD. This CDR3 is CAILVGETDTQYF. DNA of the CDR3: TGTGCCATCTTGGTGGGAGAGACAGATACGCAGTATTTT.

A few counts support this clonotype. The chain combines TRBV12-3 or TRBV12-4 with TRBJ1-6; D is unresolved. The CDR3 contains 16 residues. V dropped 5 bases and J dropped 0 bases, with 11 bases sitting between them. Here the CDR3 reads CASSPYDDSYNSPLHF. As DNA, the CDR3 is TGTGCCAGCAGTCCATACGATGACTCCTATAATTCACCCCTCCACTTT.

Here the CDR3 DNA reads TGCAGCGCCCATCGGACGGGGAACACTGAAGCTTTCTTT. Translation gives CSAHRTGNTEAFF. The chain employs TRBV29-1 and TRBJ1-1; D is ambiguous. The CDR3 is 13 amino acids. Germline assignment: CDR1 SQVTM and CDR2 ANQGSEA. Trimming shortened V by 7 bases and J by 1 base, and 13 bases separated the two germline ends.

This clonotype was counted once. The chain is built from TRBV12-3 or TRBV12-4 and TRBJ1-2; D gene ambiguous. The CDR3 totals 15 residues. V was pared by 6 bases and J by 0 bases, with 14 bases between. The CDR3 coding sequence is TGTGCCAGCAGCCCTATAGGGCGATCTAACTATGGCTACACCTTC. As protein: CASSPIGRSNYGYTF.

The chain is built from TRBV6-1 and TRBJ1-2, with 10 nucleotides matching TRBD1. Losses at the gene ends were 4 bases for V and 7 bases for J; bases not matched to a gene: 18. CDR1 MNHNS and CDR2 SASEGT come from the germline V gene. This CDR3 spans 18 amino acids. In nucleotides, the CDR3 is TGTGCCAGCAGTGCATTCCGGGTCGGGACAGGGGCTGGCGTTGGCTACACCTTC. Translation: CASSAFRVGTGAGVGYTF.

V is TRBV7-3 and J is TRBJ2-7; 9 bases are shared with TRBD2. With the DNA end fitting TRBJ2-5 better, the J assignment may be wrong. Looked up from germline, CDR1 is SGHTA and CDR2 is FQGTGA. The CDR3 covers 15 residues. The CDR3 DNA sequence: TGTGCCAGCAGCTTAATGGTAGCGGGGGCGGAGACCCAGTACTTC. This encodes CASSLMVAGAETQYF.

This rearrangement joins TRBV18 to TRBJ1-1, with D tentatively TRBD1 (5 bases). This CDR3 has 15 amino acids. Germline V gives CDR1 KGHSH, CDR2 LQKENI. The CDR3 DNA reads as TGTGCTTCGGGAACGACAGTGAACATGAACACTGAAGCTTTCTTT. Translated: CASGTTVNMNTEAFF.

The genes are TRBV15 and TRBJ1-2; D not resolved. Germline-derived CDR1 and CDR2 are LNHNV and YYDKDF (reference sequence). The CDR3 contains 15 residues. V was pared by 1 base and J by 0 bases, with 9 bases between. In DNA, the CDR3 is TGTGCCACCAGCAGAGGGGCAGCCGCTAACTATGGCTACACCTTC. Protein: CATSRGAAANYGYTF.

This clonotype has only a few counts. The chain uses TRBV6-5 and TRBJ2-7; 9 positions agree with TRBD2. There are 15 residues in the CDR3. V dropped 4 bases and J dropped 1; count of bases not matched to a gene: 5. The germline V gene encodes CDR1 MNHEY and CDR2 SVGAGI. CDR3 nucleotides: TGTGCCAGCAGTTGCGGTAGCGGGGGTTCCTACGAGCAGTACTTC. The encoded protein is CASSCGSGGSYEQYF.

The rearrangement joins TRBV30 to TRBJ1-2, with D possibly matching TRBD1 (5 bases). The CDR3 has 9 amino acids. Germline assignment: CDR1 GTSNPN and CDR2 SVGIG (reference sequence). Trimming removed 5 bases at V and 8 bases at J, with 6 bases between. CDR3 sequence reads: CAWGAGYTF. The CDR3 nucleotides read TGTGCCTGGGGGGCAGGCTACACCTTC.

This chain connects TRBV4-3 to TRBJ2-7, with no clear D. V gave up 2 bases and J gave up 7 bases, with 12 bases separating them. The CDR3 extends over 13 amino acids. Germline V gene data show CDR1 as LGHNA and CDR2 as YSLEER. CDR3 in amino acids: CASSQTITSEQYF. In DNA form, the CDR3 reads TGCGCCAGCAGCCAAACCATCACTTCGGAGCAGTACTTC.

The chain recombines TRBV20-1 with TRBJ2-7; 9 bases line up with TRBD2. This CDR3 contains 15 residues. Germline V gives CDR1 DFQATT, CDR2 SNEGSKA (reference sequence). Losses at the gene ends were 0 bases for V and 6 bases for J; bases not matched to a gene: 9. The DNA of the CDR3 is TGCAGTGCTAGAGATCCGAGCGGGAGGATGAGCGAGCAGTACTTC. This sequence encodes CSARDPSGRMSEQYF.

The chain combines TRBV5-1 with TRBJ1-4, with D tentatively TRBD1 (6 bases). The CDR3 has 13 amino acids. CDR1 and CDR2 from the germline V gene are SGHRS and YFSETQ. Trimming shortened V by 5 bases and J by 10 bases, and 15 bases separated the two germline ends. The CDR3 spells CASRMEGDGKLFF. The CDR3 DNA reads TGCGCCAGCAGGATGGAGGGGGACGGAAAACTGTTTTTT.

The genes are TRBV5-1 and TRBJ1-2; 9 bases align to TRBD1. V was clipped by 7 bases and J by 3 bases; unmatched bases: 7. Germline CDR1 is SGHRS and CDR2 is YFSETQ. This CDR3 has 14 amino acids. In DNA form, the CDR3 reads TGCGCCAGCGGGGACAGGGAGAAGGACTATGGCTACACCTTC. This translates into CASGDREKDYGYTF.

This sequence joins TRBV4-3 and TRBJ2-7; TRBD2 aligns across 10 bases. J gave up 5 bases and V 6 bases, and 16 bases lay outside the gene matches. Germline CDR1 is LGHNA and CDR2 is YSLEER. The CDR3 sequence is 17 residues long. The CDR3 protein is CASSPHGAGGRPDEQYF. The CDR3 nucleotides are TGCGCCAGCAGTCCCCACGGAGCGGGAGGGCGTCCCGACGAGCAGTACTTC.

In its sample, this clonotype was seen many times. The rearrangement joins TRBV5-1 to TRBJ2-4; 7 nucleotides line up with TRBD2. The germline V gene encodes CDR1 SGHRS and CDR2 YFSETQ. The V segment lost 2 bases and the J segment 8 bases; nucleotides outside the gene matches: 7. CDR3 length equals 14 residues. The DNA for the CDR3 is TGCGCCAGCAGCTTCGGGGGAGGGCCGGACATTCAGTACTTC. Protein: CASSFGGGPDIQYF.

The table lists this clonotype with a few counts. The rearrangement joins TRBV6-5 to TRBJ2-1; TRBD2 matches 11 bases. In germline, CDR1 is MNHEY, CDR2 SVGAGI. The CDR3 runs to 15 residues. J was trimmed by 6 bases and V by 6 bases; bases with no gene match: 7. For the CDR3, the DNA is TGTGCCAGCAGACCGACCGGGACTAGCGGCAATGAGCAGTTCTTC. Amino acid sequence: CASRPTGTSGNEQFF.

CDR3 protein: CASSYRTSGSFYNEQFF. The CDR3 DNA reads as TGTGCCAGCAGTTACCGGACTAGCGGGAGTTTCTACAATGAGCAGTTCTTC. The gene calls are TRBV6-5 and TRBJ2-1; 13 bases align to TRBD2. The CDR3 totals 17 residues. V shed 2 bases, J shed 3 bases, and the junction held 4 bases outside the gene matches. The germline gives CDR1 MNHEY, CDR2 SVGAGI.

This clonotype was recorded a few times. The chain has TRBV7-8 and TRBJ2-3; D ambiguous. CDR3 length equals 14 residues. Germline V gives CDR1 SGHVS, CDR2 FQNEAQ. V lost 5 bases, J lost 9 bases, and 18 bases lay in between. The chain's CDR3 is CASSPVSAPSTQYF. CDR3 nucleotides: TGTGCCAGCAGCCCCGTATCTGCCCCGAGCACGCAGTATTTT.

This clonotype was seen only a few times. V gene TRBV20-1 combines with J gene TRBJ2-7, with 7 bases identical to TRBD1. Per the germline V gene, CDR1 is DFQATT and CDR2 is SNEGSKA (reference sequence). The CDR3 covers 15 residues. Unmatched junction bases numbered 7, after V lost 2 bases and J lost 0 bases. The CDR3 protein is CSARSTGPGSYEQYF. The CDR3 DNA reads TGCAGTGCTAGATCGACAGGGCCCGGCTCCTACGAGCAGTACTTC.

This clonotype was found a few times. The V gene is TRBV27, the J gene TRBJ2-1, with 10 bases fitting TRBD1. After removal of 5 bases from V and 5 bases from J, the junction contained 3 bases not matched to a gene. Germline loops: CDR1 MNHEY, CDR2 SMNVEV (reference sequence). CDR3 length: 14 residues. CDR3 DNA sequence: TGTGCCAGCAGTCCCGACAGGGGGCACAATGAGCAGTTCTTC. This sequence encodes CASSPDRGHNEQFF.

The chain is built from TRBV12-3 or TRBV12-4 and TRBJ1-4; the D gene is possibly TRBD1 (6 bases). V was pared by 5 bases and J by 6 bases, with 19 bases between. The CDR3 has 16 amino acids. The CDR3 region has the DNA TGTGCCAGCAGTCGATTCGTAGGGGGGCGGCATGAAAAACTGTTTTTT. Amino acids: CASSRFVGGRHEKLFF.

The table lists this clonotype with a count of one. V and J are TRBV20-1 and TRBJ1-5, with D perhaps TRBD1 (5 bases). Germline lookup yields CDR1 DFQATT and CDR2 SNEGSKA (reference sequence). The CDR3 spans 11 residues. Trimming cost V 0 bases and J 11 bases, with 8 bases left between them. CDR3 amino acids: CSARDRGTQHF. In DNA, the CDR3 is TGCAGTGCTAGAGATCGGGGGACCCAGCATTTT.

The V and J genes are TRBV6-4 and TRBJ2-1, with 8 nucleotides matching TRBD2. The length of the CDR3 is 16 residues. V was clipped by 3 bases and J by 4 bases; unmatched bases: 8. Germline V gene lookup returns CDR1 MRHNA and CDR2 SNTAGT. CDR3 bases: TGTGCCAGCAGTGAATTTTGGAGCGGGAGTTACAATGAGCAGTTCTTC. Amino acid sequence: CASSEFWSGSYNEQFF.

This clonotype was detected once. The chain's CDR3 is CSVCPGSYNEQFF. In DNA, the CDR3 is TGCAGCGTTTGTCCAGGCTCCTACAATGAGCAGTTCTTC. The genes are TRBV29-1 and TRBJ2-1; D gene unclear. The CDR3 extends over 13 amino acids. Trimming took 5 bases from V and 0 from J, leaving 8 bases between them. Germline-derived CDR1 and CDR2 are SQVTM and ANQGSEA.